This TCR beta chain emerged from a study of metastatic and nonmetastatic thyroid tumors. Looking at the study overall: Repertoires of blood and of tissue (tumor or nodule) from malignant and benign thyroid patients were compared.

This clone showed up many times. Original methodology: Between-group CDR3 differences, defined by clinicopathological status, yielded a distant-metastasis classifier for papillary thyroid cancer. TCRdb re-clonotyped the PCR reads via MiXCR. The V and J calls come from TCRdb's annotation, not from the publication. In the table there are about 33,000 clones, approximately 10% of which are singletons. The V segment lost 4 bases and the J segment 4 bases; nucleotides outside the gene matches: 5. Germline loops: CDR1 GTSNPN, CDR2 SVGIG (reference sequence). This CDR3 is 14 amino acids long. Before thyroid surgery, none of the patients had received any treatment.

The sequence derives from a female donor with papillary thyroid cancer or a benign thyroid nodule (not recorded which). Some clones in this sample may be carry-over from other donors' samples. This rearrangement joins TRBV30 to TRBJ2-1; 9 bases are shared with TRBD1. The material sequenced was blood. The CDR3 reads CAWTGTGTYNEQFF. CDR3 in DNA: TGTGCCTGGACTGGGACAGGGACATACAATGAGCAGTTCTTC. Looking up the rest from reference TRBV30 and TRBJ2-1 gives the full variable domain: SQTIHQWPATLVQPVGSPLSLECTVEGTSNPNLYWYRQAAGRGLQLLFYSVGIGQISSEVPQNLSASRPQDRQFILSSKKLLLSDSGFYLCAWTGTGTYNEQFFGPGTRLTVL.